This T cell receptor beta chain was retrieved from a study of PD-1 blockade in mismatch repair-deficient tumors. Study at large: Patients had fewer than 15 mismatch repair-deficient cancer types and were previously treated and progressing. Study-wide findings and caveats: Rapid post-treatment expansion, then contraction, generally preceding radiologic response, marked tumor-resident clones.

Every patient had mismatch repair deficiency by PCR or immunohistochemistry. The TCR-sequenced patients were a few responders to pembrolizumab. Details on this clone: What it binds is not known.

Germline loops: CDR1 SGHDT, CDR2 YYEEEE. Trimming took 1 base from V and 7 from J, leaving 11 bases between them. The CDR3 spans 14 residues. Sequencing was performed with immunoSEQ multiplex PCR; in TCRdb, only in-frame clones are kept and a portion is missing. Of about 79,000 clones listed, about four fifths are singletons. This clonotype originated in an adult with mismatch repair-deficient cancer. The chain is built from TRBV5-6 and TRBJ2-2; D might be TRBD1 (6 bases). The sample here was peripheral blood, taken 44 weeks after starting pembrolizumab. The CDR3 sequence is CASSLLRGYGELFF. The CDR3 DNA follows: TGTGCCAGCAGCTTGCTGAGGGGGTACGGGGAGCTGTTTTTT. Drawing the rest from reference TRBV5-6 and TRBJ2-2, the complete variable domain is DAGVTQSPTHLIKTRGQQVTLRCSPKSGHDTVSWYQQALGQGPQFIFQYYEEEERQRGNFPDRFSGHQFPNYSSELNVNALLLGDSALYLCASSLLRGYGELFFGEGSRLTVL.